One and the same sample provided the 24 T cell receptor beta chains below, sequenced in a study of blood T cell repertoires in COVID-19. TCRdb's copy holds only in-frame clones and misses some; the assay was immunoSEQ multiplex PCR. The repertoire consists of approximately 140,000 clones, with under 90% occurring once and the leading ten covering about 2.6%. Sequencing was done on a sample of PBMCs or T cells enriched from blood (not recorded which). These receptors all stem from a man aged 40-55 years with acute COVID-19.

The chain uses TRBV19 and TRBJ2-1; 10 bases are shared with TRBD1. V lost 5 bases, J lost 6 bases, and 7 bases stayed unmatched. The CDR3 sequence is 15 residues long. CDR1 is LNHDA, CDR2 SQIVND, per germline (reference sequence). This CDR3 reads CASSPDRGLPNEQFF. The DNA for the CDR3 is TGTGCCAGTAGTCCAGACAGGGGGCTACCCAATGAGCAGTTCTTC.

The chain employs TRBV28 and TRBJ1-4; 7 bases fit TRBD1. This CDR3 spans 13 amino acids. CDR1 is MDHEN and CDR2 is SYDVKM in the germline V gene. With V trimmed by 10 bases and J by 4 bases, 6 bases remained unmatched. CDR3: CATLRGLNEKLFF. The CDR3 bases are TGTGCCACCTTAAGGGGGCTTAATGAAAAACTGTTTTTT.

V and J are TRBV6-5 and TRBJ1-5, with 7 nucleotides matching TRBD1. After removal of 6 bases from V and 5 bases from J, the junction contained 7 bases not matched to a gene. The CDR3 is 14 residues long. Germline CDR1 and CDR2: MNHEY and SVGAGI. The CDR3 DNA follows: TGTGCCAGCAGCCTAGACAGGGTGGATCAGCCCCAGCATTTT. Encoded protein: CASSLDRVDQPQHF.

The sample holds one count of this clone. The J gene is TRBJ2-7, the V gene TRBV30; D possibly corresponds to TRBD1 (5 bases). Germline V lookup: CDR1 GTSNPN, CDR2 SVGIG (reference sequence). Trimming took 6 bases from V and 2 from J, leaving 8 bases between them. The CDR3 runs to 11 residues. The CDR3 DNA is TGTGCCTGCACGGACACCTACGAGCAGTACTTC. Translation: CACTDTYEQYF.

The chain employs TRBV28 and TRBJ1-5, with 9 bases that match TRBD1. V dropped 7 bases and J dropped 4; count of bases not matched to a gene: 5. Germline CDR1 reads MDHEN; CDR2 reads SYDVKM. The CDR3 is 14 residues long. The CDR3 reads CASKLQGANQPQHF. CDR3 DNA: TGTGCCAGCAAGCTACAGGGGGCGAATCAGCCCCAGCATTTT.

The J gene is TRBJ1-2, the V gene TRBV6-5, with TRBD1 as a possible D gene (5 bases). This CDR3 comprises 12 residues. The germline V gene has CDR1 MNHEY and CDR2 SVGAGI. V dropped 10 bases and J dropped 8 bases, with 17 bases sitting between them. The CDR3 loop is CATTTGGKGYTF. In DNA, the CDR3 is TGTGCCACCACTACAGGAGGGAAGGGCTACACCTTC.

This clone was recorded once. The CDR3 sequence: CASSYSITHRSYGYTF. The CDR3 DNA reads as TGTGCCAGCAGTTACTCGATTACGCATAGGAGCTATGGCTACACCTTC. The gene calls are TRBV6-5 and TRBJ1-2; no firm D call. CDR1 and CDR2 (germline): MNHEY, SVGAGI. V lost 0 bases and J lost 4, with 15 bases in between. There are 16 residues in the CDR3.

This rearrangement joins TRBV30 to TRBJ1-2; 10 bases agree with TRBD1. The length of the CDR3 is 15 residues. V shed 3 bases and J 7 bases; nucleotides not matched to a gene: 11. The germline V gene encodes CDR1 GTSNPN and CDR2 SVGIG (reference sequence). The CDR3 nucleotides read TGTGCCTGGAGAAGGACAGGGGGAAATTATGGTGGCTACACCTTC. Its protein is CAWRRTGGNYGGYTF.

The V and J genes are TRBV7-3 and TRBJ2-2; D perhaps matches TRBD1 (5 bases). Between the trimmed V and J ends, which lost 2 bases and 2 bases, there was a span of 9 bases. In germline, CDR1 is SGHTA, CDR2 FQGTGA. CDR3 length: 15 amino acids. Here the CDR3 reads CASSLDSINTGELFF. CDR3 nucleotides: TGTGCCAGCAGCTTAGACAGCATTAACACCGGGGAGCTGTTTTTT.

The rearrangement links TRBV30 to TRBJ2-1, with a tentative D call TRBD2 (6 bases). V was pared by 4 bases and J by 7 bases, with 14 bases between. This CDR3 comprises 13 residues. CDR1 and CDR2 (germline): GTSNPN, SVGIG (reference sequence). The CDR3 protein is CAWTLKRVNEQFF. CDR3 coding DNA: TGTGCCTGGACTCTCAAGCGGGTGAATGAGCAGTTCTTC.

This clone was counted only a few times. V and J are TRBV5-4 and TRBJ2-1; 12 nucleotides align to TRBD2. The CDR3 runs to 16 residues. The V and J ends lost 4 bases and 4 bases, in that order; junction bases with no gene match: 6. Germline assignment: CDR1 SGHNT and CDR2 YYREEE (reference sequence). The CDR3 coding sequence is TGTGCCAGCAGCCTCTCGACTAGCGGGGGTTACAATGAGCAGTTCTTC. It specifies CASSLSTSGGYNEQFF.

This clone has just a few counts. The V gene is TRBV14, the J gene TRBJ1-1, with 7 bases fitting TRBD1. Germline V gene data show CDR1 as SGHDN and CDR2 as FVKESK. The trim removed 4 bases at V and 11 bases at J, leaving 10 bases unmatched. The CDR3 is 13 amino acids. The CDR3 here is CASSLTTGPSAFF. The CDR3 DNA follows: TGTGCCAGCAGCCTCACGACAGGGCCTTCGGCTTTCTTT.

As DNA, the CDR3 is TGTGCCAGCAGTGAACTCGGGACAGGGTTGAGCAATCAGCCCCAGCATTTT. Translation: CASSELGTGLSNQPQHF. The J gene is TRBJ1-5, the V gene TRBV6-1, with 9 bases identical to TRBD1. V shed 2 bases and J 1 base; nucleotides not matched to a gene: 6. CDR1 is MNHNS and CDR2 is SASEGT in the germline V gene. The CDR3 is 17 amino acids.

V usage is TRBV18 and J usage is TRBJ1-2, with D perhaps TRBD1 (5 bases). Looked up from germline, CDR1 is KGHSH and CDR2 is LQKENI. The CDR3 consists of 15 residues. Trimming removed 0 bases at V and 5 bases at J, with 13 bases between. The CDR3 DNA sequence: TGTGCCAGCTCACCACCGGCGACAGCGCTATATGGCTACACCTTC. Encoded protein: CASSPPATALYGYTF.

J is TRBJ2-4 and V is TRBV12-3 or TRBV12-4; D is possibly TRBD2 (7 bases). The V gene lost 8 bases and the J gene lost 6 bases, with 14 bases spanning the gap. This CDR3 has 13 residues. CDR3 protein: CASVLGGGNIQYF. The CDR3 bases are TGTGCCAGCGTCTTAGGGGGGGGAAACATTCAGTACTTC.

The chain couples TRBV3-1 (or the pseudogene TRBV3-2) to TRBJ2-1; TRBD2 matches 9 bases. The junction had 12 bases not matched to a gene; V was cut back by 2 bases and J by 10 bases. The V gene's germline CDR1 is LGHDT and CDR2 YNNKEL (reference sequence). The CDR3 spans 16 residues. The CDR3 loop reads CASSQHPSGGLGEQFF. DNA for the CDR3: TGTGCCAGCAGCCAACATCCCAGCGGGGGGTTGGGGGAGCAGTTCTTC.

The chain uses TRBV10-1 and TRBJ1-1; D might be TRBD1 (6 bases). V was clipped by 11 bases and J by 0 bases, with 19 bases between them. CDR1 is WNHNN, CDR2 SYGVQD, per germline (reference sequence). The CDR3 runs to 15 residues. The DNA of the CDR3 is TGCGCCGGCCGAGACCTACAGGGAGTGAACACTGAAGCTTTCTTT. Translating gives CAGRDLQGVNTEAFF.

The chain has TRBV3-1 (or the pseudogene TRBV3-2) and TRBJ2-1, with a tentative D call TRBD1 (7 bases). This CDR3 is 14 amino acids long. Germline loops: CDR1 LGHDT, CDR2 YNNKEL (reference sequence). Trimming left V 8 bases short and J 9 bases short, with 20 bases between. The CDR3 DNA reads TGTGCCAGCTCCCCGGAGGGGGCCTTTGTTGAGCAGTTCTTC. This codes for CASSPEGAFVEQFF.

The DNA of the CDR3 is TGTGCCTGGAGCGAAACCGGGACTCCAACCGGGGAGCTGTTTTTT. Encoded protein: CAWSETGTPTGELFF. J is TRBJ2-2 and V is TRBV30; possible D gene TRBD2, 6 bases. The V end was cut by 3 bases, the J end by 5 bases, with 16 bases between. CDR3 length: 15 amino acids. Per germline, CDR1 GTSNPN and CDR2 SVGIG (reference sequence).

The chain is built from TRBV5-1 and TRBJ2-7, with 8 bases aligning to TRBD2. CDR1 is SGHRS and CDR2 is YFSETQ in the germline V gene. This CDR3 has 14 residues. V dropped 4 bases and J dropped 6; count of bases not matched to a gene: 9. The CDR3 protein is CASSRTSSQSEQYF. The CDR3 bases are TGCGCCAGCAGCCGGACTAGCTCCCAGAGCGAGCAGTACTTC.

The chain recombines TRBV7-9 with TRBJ1-1; 7 bases align to TRBD1. The CDR3 is 15 residues long. The V segment lost 4 bases and the J segment 5 bases; nucleotides outside the gene matches: 10. Germline lookup yields CDR1 SEHNR and CDR2 FQNEAQ (reference sequence). The CDR3 region has the DNA TGTGCCAGCAGCTGGGGGCGACAGGGCGGGACTGAAGCTTTCTTT. Translating it yields CASSWGRQGGTEAFF.

The chain combines TRBV12-3 or TRBV12-4 with TRBJ1-5, with D unresolved. Deletions cut 5 bases from V and 0 bases from J, with 5 bases between. The CDR3 contains 13 residues. CDR3 nucleotide sequence: TGTGCCAGCAGTCGGGATAGCAATCAGCCCCAGCATTTT. This codes for CASSRDSNQPQHF.

The V call is TRBV2, the J call TRBJ1-2; 7 bases are a match to TRBD1. CDR3 length: 14 residues. V lost 5 bases and J lost 4; bases outside the gene matches: 7. Germline assignment: CDR1 SNHLY and CDR2 FYNNEI. DNA of the CDR3: TGTGCCAGCAGTTTGGACAGGACGAGCTATGGCTACACCTTC. This encodes CASSLDRTSYGYTF.

The chain is built from TRBV6-5 and TRBJ1-1; maybe TRBD1 (5 bases). Trimming removed 4 bases at V and 4 bases at J, with 13 bases between. The germline V gene encodes CDR1 MNHEY and CDR2 SVGAGI. CDR3 size: 14 residues. As DNA, the CDR3 is TGTGCCAGCAGTTCCCAGGGTACGAGCACTGAAGCTTTCTTT. Amino acid sequence: CASSSQGTSTEAFF.